This TCR beta chain was sequenced in a study of control samples from healthy donors and cancer patients. Method: immunoSEQ multiplex PCR; TCRdb's copy keeps in-frame clones and lacks some. This table holds about 150,000 clones, approximately 93% found once. Trimming took off 1 base at V and 4 bases at J, with 9 bases between the two ends. The length of the CDR3 is 14 residues. Germline V gives CDR1 SGHTA, CDR2 FQGNSA. Sequencing input: blood. The V and J genes are TRBV7-2 and TRBJ2-3, with D uncertain. The TCR comes from a man between 50 and 59 years old in good health. The CDR3 DNA reads TGTGCCAGCAGCTTAGGGGCGAGGTCAGATACGCAGTATTTT. It translates to CASSLGARSDTQYF.